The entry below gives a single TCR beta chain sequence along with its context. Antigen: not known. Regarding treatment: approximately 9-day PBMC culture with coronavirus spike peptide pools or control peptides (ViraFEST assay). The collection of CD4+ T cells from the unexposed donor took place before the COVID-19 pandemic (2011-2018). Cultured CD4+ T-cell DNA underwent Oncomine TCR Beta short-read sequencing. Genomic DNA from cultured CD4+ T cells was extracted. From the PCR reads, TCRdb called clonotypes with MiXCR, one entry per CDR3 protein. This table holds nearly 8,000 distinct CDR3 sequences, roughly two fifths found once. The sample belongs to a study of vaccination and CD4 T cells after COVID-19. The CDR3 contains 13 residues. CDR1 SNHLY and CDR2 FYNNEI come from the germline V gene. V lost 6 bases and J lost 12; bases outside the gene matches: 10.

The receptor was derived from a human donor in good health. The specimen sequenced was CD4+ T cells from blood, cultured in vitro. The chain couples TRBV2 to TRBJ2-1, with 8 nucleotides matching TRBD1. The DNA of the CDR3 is TGTGCCAGCAGGCAAACCCCAGGGGGCGTGCAGTTCTTC. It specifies CASRQTPGGVQFF.